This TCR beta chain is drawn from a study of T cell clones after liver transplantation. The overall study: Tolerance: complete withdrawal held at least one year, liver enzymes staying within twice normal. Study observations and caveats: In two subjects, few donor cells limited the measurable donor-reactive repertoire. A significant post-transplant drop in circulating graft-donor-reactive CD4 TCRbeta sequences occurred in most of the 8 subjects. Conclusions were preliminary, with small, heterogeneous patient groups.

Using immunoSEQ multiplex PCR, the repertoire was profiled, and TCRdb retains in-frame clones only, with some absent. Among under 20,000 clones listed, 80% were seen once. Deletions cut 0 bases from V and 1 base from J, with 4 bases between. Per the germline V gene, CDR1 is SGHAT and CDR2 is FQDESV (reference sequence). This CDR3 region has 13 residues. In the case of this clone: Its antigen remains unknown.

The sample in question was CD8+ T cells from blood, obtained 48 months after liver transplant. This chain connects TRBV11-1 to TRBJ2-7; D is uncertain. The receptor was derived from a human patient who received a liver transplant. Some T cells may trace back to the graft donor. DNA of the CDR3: TGTGCCAGCAGCTTAGCGGTTTCCTACGAGCAGTACTTC. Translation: CASSLAVSYEQYF. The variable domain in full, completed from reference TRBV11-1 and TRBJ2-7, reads EAEVAQSPRYKITEKSQAVAFWCDPISGHATLYWYRQILGQGPELLVQFQDESVVDDSQLPKDRFSAERLKGVDSTLKIQPAELGDSAMYLCASSLAVSYEQYFGPGTRLTVT.